This T cell receptor beta chain was identified during a study of post-analysis software for immune sequencing data. Study as a whole: There were relapsing-remitting, secondary progressive and progressive-relapsing multiple sclerosis among the disease courses included.

Study results and caveats: Clustering by F measure revealed strong co-clustering among samples prepared together in one batch. Relative to controls, patients had five TRBV segments at higher frequency, with TRBV5-6, TRBV5-1 and TRBV20-1 among these. Among multiple sclerosis patients, normalized Chao1 diversity was significantly below that of controls.

Remarks on this clonotype: The antigen remains unidentified.

CDR1 is SNHLY and CDR2 is FYNNEI in the germline V gene. The J segment lost 3 bases and the V segment lost 6 bases, leaving 8 bases of the junction unmatched. The CDR3 spans 15 residues. Unique molecular identifiers were carried by the TCR beta cDNA libraries. T cells, about 0.9 to 11 million of them, yielded roughly 470,000 cDNA molecules. TCRdb analysed the PCR reads with MiXCR anew, one entry per CDR3 protein. The sample holds hundreds of thousands of distinct CDR3 sequences, 25% to 30% seen once. The rearrangement joins TRBV2 to TRBJ2-1, with TRBD1 matching 7 bases. The sequence came from a girl aged 5-17 years with multiple sclerosis. Sequencing was performed on blood. CDR3 nucleotides: TGTGCCAGCAGATCTGACAGGGTGCACTACAATGAGCAGTTCTTC. It specifies CASRSDRVHYNEQFF.